This T cell receptor (beta chain) stems from a study of T cell responses to AZD1222 COVID-19 vaccine (dated by TCRdb to 2020 to 2022). With regard to the full study: AZD1222 recipients with second doses at about 4 weeks or about 12 weeks were pooled, because spike-specific TCR depth and breadth did not differ between schedules. TCR sequencing covered more than 230 trial participants: 207 given two doses of AZD1222 and 26 given two doses of MenACWY control vaccine. Trial participants were enrolled by age into subgroups of 18-55, 56-69 and 70-plus years, and 148, 28 and 57 TCR-sequenced participants, respectively, were included in these subgroups. Overall results and qualifications from the work: The whole spike protein was spanned by vaccine-associated CD4 TCRs, and dominant responses were seen in regions 160-218 and 743-854. After two AZD1222 doses, spike-specific TCR breadth and depth were significantly higher than at day 0 and than in MenACWY recipients. No day 14 peak-response samples were available, so repertoires were characterized only after the peak T cell response. Participants were mostly white British and included more females than males, and it was suggested by the authors that clonal diversity may have been underestimated. In the small 56-69-year group, the increase in depth fell short of significance, most likely because of low power. Only five to seven AZD1222 recipients were SARS-CoV-2 seropositive at baseline, limiting conclusions about previously exposed vaccinees. Nearly half of unique spike-specific TCRs reportedly recognized epitopes outside regions mutated in the B.1.351 and B.1.1.7 variants.

Concerning this clone itself: The antigen it recognizes is unknown. Within one base of it there is no much larger clone, and no base qualities were kept.

The time point label of this sample denotes: baseline before first vaccination. Samples from vaccinated people were obtained from the UK trials COV001 and COV002, which included a single-blind randomized controlled phase 2/3 trial of AZD1222 (ChAdOx1 nCoV-19) in healthy adults. Trial participant PBMC samples were collected at day 0 and day 28 after the second dose for TCRbeta chain sequencing. The CDR3 regions of human TCRbeta chains were analyzed by immunosequencing. Turning to the authors' computational methods: Repertoire TCRs were checked for matches against a reference library of SARS-CoV-2-specific TCRs that had been generated using the MIRA antigen-specificity platform. Breadth was defined as the fraction of unique TCRs that were SARS-CoV-2-associated. Depth was defined as the fraction of total T cells that were SARS-CoV-2-associated. Using the MIRA data, each spike-specific TCR was assigned both to the spike region to which the TCR was reactive and to a CD4 or CD8 class. Log10-transformed breadth and depth values were compared by one-way ANOVA with Sidak's multiple comparisons tests. TCRdb's version of the immuneACCESS table is confined to in-frame rearrangements and falls short of the full clone set. An unresolved V gene accounts for under half of the shortfall where checked; the remainder is of unknown origin. That table furnishes V, J and clone size, whereas the DNA furnished D and trimming. This sample gives over 100,000 clones in total; about nine tenths of them show up just once. Together, the top ten hold more than 20% of the sample.

Taken from cysteine to phenylalanine, the CDR3 has 16 residues. Only the CDR3 DNA is retained, 48 bases long and in frame from the first base. CDR1 and CDR2, looked up from the germline V gene, are MDHEN and SYDVKM. Trimming accounts for 6 bases at V and 5 bases at J, while the number of junction bases matched to no gene is 9. The starting material was peripheral blood, obtained on day 0 of AZD1222 vaccination. The chain is encoded by TRBV28 joined to TRBJ1-4; 10 bases in the junction line up with TRBD1. The TCR sequence derives from an adult in good health. The CDR3 region: CASRFSPGQGNEKLFF. In nucleotides, the sequence is TGTGCCAGCAGATTCTCCCCGGGACAGGGGAATGAAAAACTGTTTTTT.